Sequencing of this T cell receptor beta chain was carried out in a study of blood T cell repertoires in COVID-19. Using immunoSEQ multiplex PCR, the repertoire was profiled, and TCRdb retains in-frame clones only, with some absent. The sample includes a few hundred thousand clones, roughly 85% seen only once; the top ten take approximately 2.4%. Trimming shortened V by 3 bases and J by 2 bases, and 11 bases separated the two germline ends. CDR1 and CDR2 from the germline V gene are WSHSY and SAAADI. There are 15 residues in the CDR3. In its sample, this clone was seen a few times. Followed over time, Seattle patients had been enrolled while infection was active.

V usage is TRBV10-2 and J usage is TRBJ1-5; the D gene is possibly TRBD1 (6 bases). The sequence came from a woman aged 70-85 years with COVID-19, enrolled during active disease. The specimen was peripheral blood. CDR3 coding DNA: TGCGCCAGCAGTGACAGGGGTGGGGGCAATCAGCCCCAGCATTTT. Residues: CASSDRGGGNQPQHF.